The rows below give T cell receptor beta chains drawn from one sample of a study of Ad26.COV2.S vaccination and SARS-CoV-2 variants. Using immunoSEQ multiplex PCR, the repertoire was profiled, and TCRdb retains in-frame clones only, with some absent. Of tens of thousands of clones in the sample, around 82% are singletons; the top ten hold more than 15%. The sequenced sample was peripheral blood, obtained after recovery from COVID-19. The receptors shown here come from a human donor who had recovered from COVID-19. Both conserved end residues are part of each CDR3. Fields, in order: D gene, J gene, V gene, clone size, CDR3 protein, CDR3 DNA. D genes are given only for firm matches. Some rows have no size entry. The others give once, few or many, or a class for an expanded clone.

NA TRBJ1-6 TRBV25-1 NA CASKSSYNSPLHF TGTGCCAGCAAGAGCTCCTATAATTCACCCCTCCACTTT
TRBD2 TRBJ2-1 TRBV15 NA CATSSSGRRNNEQFF TGTGCCACCAGCAGTAGCGGGAGGAGGAACAATGAGCAGTTCTTC
TRBD1 TRBJ1-4 TRBV4-1 NA CASSQGQGTNEKLFF TGCGCCAGCAGCCAAGGACAGGGGACGAATGAAAAACTGTTTTTT
TRBD1 TRBJ2-1 TRBV2 NA CASSRPTGTGYDEQFF TGTGCCAGCAGTCGACCTACCGGGACAGGGTACGATGAGCAGTTCTTC
NA TRBJ1-1 TRBV21-1 NA CASEQGREYTEAFF TGTGCCAGCGAGCAAGGGAGAGAATACACTGAAGCTTTCTTT
TRBD2 TRBJ2-5 TRBV6-5 NA CASSYGGLAGETQYF TGTGCCAGCAGTTACGGGGGACTAGCCGGAGAGACCCAGTACTTC
TRBD1 TRBJ2-2 TRBV2 NA CAGSGQGANTGELFF TGTGCCGGAAGTGGACAGGGGGCCAACACCGGGGAGCTGTTTTTT
TRBD1 TRBJ2-4 TRBV24-1 NA CATSDPRTGNKNIQYF TGTGCCACCAGTGATCCCCGGACAGGGAACAAAAACATTCAGTACTTC
TRBD1 TRBJ2-7 TRBV5-1 few CASSLFETGAREQYF TGCGCCAGCAGCTTATTTGAGACAGGGGCCCGAGAGCAGTACTTC
NA TRBJ2-1 TRBV2 once CASNRDWNYNEQFF TGTGCCAGCAACCGGGACTGGAACTACAATGAGCAGTTCTTC
NA TRBJ2-7 TRBV6-5 NA CAGGGTLNEQYF TGTGCTGGGGGTGGGACACTAAACGAGCAGTACTTC
TRBD2 TRBJ2-1 TRBV9 NA CASSPGTRSYNEQFF TGTGCCAGCAGCCCCGGGACTAGATCCTACAATGAGCAGTTCTTC
NA TRBJ2-1 TRBV7-8 NA CASSLVSEQFF TGTGCCAGCAGCTTAGTGAGTGAGCAGTTCTTC
TRBD2 TRBJ2-5 TRBV5-1 NA CASSLLGTSGISKETQYF TGCGCCAGCAGCTTGTTGGGTACTAGCGGGATCTCCAAAGAGACCCAGTACTTC
NA TRBJ1-1 TRBV6-2/TRBV6-3 NA CASSYSGFGTEAFF TGTGCCAGCAGTTACTCTGGGTTTGGCACTGAAGCTTTCTTT
NA TRBJ1-6 TRBV25-1 NA CASAEGNSPLHF TGTGCCAGTGCCGAAGGGAATTCACCCCTCCACTTT
NA TRBJ1-5 TRBV2 NA CASRDVASNQPQHF TGTGCCAGCAGGGACGTCGCGAGCAATCAGCCCCAGCATTTT
NA TRBJ2-2 TRBV6-4 NA CASSLTGGNTGELFF TGTGCCAGCAGTCTGACCGGCGGAAACACCGGGGAGCTGTTTTTT
TRBD1 TRBJ1-1 TRBV12-5 NA CASGRTGGAPPNTEAFF TGTGCTAGTGGTCGGACAGGGGGCGCCCCCCCGAACACTGAAGCTTTCTTT
NA TRBJ1-1 TRBV5-1 NA CASSPHWGGDTEAFF TGCGCCAGCAGCCCCCATTGGGGGGGGGACACTGAAGCTTTCTTT
NA TRBJ1-6 TRBV9 NA CASNGPDINSPLHF TGTGCCAGCAACGGACCCGATATTAATTCACCCCTCCACTTT
NA TRBJ1-1 TRBV5-5 NA CASSLPGRDTEAFF TGTGCCAGCAGCTTGCCAGGTAGGGACACTGAAGCTTTCTTT
NA TRBJ2-7 TRBV7-2 NA CASSLSRGSGEQYF TGTGCCAGCAGCTTATCCCGGGGAAGTGGCGAGCAGTACTTC
NA TRBJ2-2 TRBV4-3 once CASSLRDGTGELFF TGCGCCAGCAGCCTCCGGGACGGTACCGGGGAGCTGTTTTTT
NA TRBJ2-5 TRBV7-6 NA CASSLDQTGGETQYF TGTGCCAGCAGCTTGGACCAGACAGGTGGAGAGACCCAGTACTTC
NA TRBJ1-1 TRBV6-1 NA CASSEDRPAEAFF TGTGCCAGCAGTGAAGATCGGCCAGCTGAAGCTTTCTTT
NA TRBJ1-2 TRBV29-1 once CSAGPNYGYTF TGCAGCGCCGGCCCTAACTATGGCTACACCTTC
NA TRBJ1-4 TRBV5-1 NA CASSLETGFEKLFF TGCGCCAGCAGCCTTGAGACAGGTTTTGAAAAACTGTTTTTT
NA TRBJ1-1 TRBV25-1 NA CASRTTSAGEAFF TGTGCCAGCAGAACCACTTCAGCGGGTGAAGCTTTCTTT
TRBD1 TRBJ1-6 TRBV5-5 NA CASSSGTGEVGRNSPLHF TGTGCCAGCAGCTCCGGGACAGGTGAGGTAGGTCGGAATTCACCCCTCCACTTT
TRBD2 TRBJ2-1 TRBV7-9 NA CASSSALAGSYNEQFF TGTGCCAGCAGCTCTGCGCTAGCGGGCTCCTACAATGAGCAGTTCTTC
TRBD2 TRBJ2-4 TRBV2 NA CASSKKTSGRGMGNIQYF TGTGCCAGCAGCAAAAAGACTAGCGGGAGAGGGATGGGAAACATTCAGTACTTC
NA TRBJ2-7 TRBV6-6 NA CASSYSGEGEQYF TGTGCCAGCAGTTATTCGGGGGAAGGCGAGCAGTACTTC
NA TRBJ2-7 TRBV27 NA CAREGAPNEQYF TGTGCCAGGGAGGGTGCGCCCAACGAGCAGTACTTC
NA TRBJ2-1 TRBV25-1 NA CASSVFREWSDNEQFF TGTGCCAGCAGTGTATTTAGGGAGTGGAGTGACAATGAGCAGTTCTTC
TRBD1 TRBJ1-2 TRBV7-2 NA CASSLATGGYGYTF TGTGCCAGCAGCTTAGCGACAGGGGGCTATGGCTACACCTTC
TRBD2 TRBJ2-7 TRBV4-1 NA CASSLSARLAGGTEQYF TGCGCCAGCAGCCTCTCCGCGAGACTAGCGGGAGGCACGGAGCAGTACTTC
NA TRBJ2-7 TRBV14 NA CASSPSQGKYEQYF TGTGCCAGCAGCCCATCACAGGGAAAGTACGAGCAGTACTTC
TRBD2 TRBJ2-3 TRBV28 NA CASSWFGRREVADTQYF TGTGCCAGCAGTTGGTTTGGGAGGCGGGAGGTCGCAGATACGCAGTATTTT
TRBD1 TRBJ1-1 TRBV7-9 NA CASSLNPTGGNTEAFF TGTGCCAGCAGCTTGAACCCGACAGGGGGGAACACTGAAGCTTTCTTT
TRBD2 TRBJ2-1 TRBV24-1 NA CATSDPPGGNEQFF TGTGCCACCAGTGACCCGCCGGGGGGCAATGAGCAGTTCTTC
NA TRBJ2-7 TRBV21-1 NA CASPGGVSYEQYF TGTGCCAGCCCCGGCGGGGTCTCCTACGAGCAGTACTTC
NA TRBJ2-5 TRBV19 NA CASSIDLARETQYF TGTGCCAGTAGTATAGATCTAGCGAGAGAGACCCAGTACTTC
NA TRBJ2-3 TRBV20-1 NA CSASHPGGVGSTDTQYF TGCAGTGCTAGTCACCCCGGCGGGGTAGGTAGCACAGATACGCAGTATTTT
NA TRBJ2-1 TRBV7-9 NA CALSKRTYNEQFF TGTGCCCTAAGTAAGCGGACGTACAATGAGCAGTTCTTC
TRBD2 TRBJ2-5 TRBV14 once CASSFYGLAGGQETQYF TGTGCCAGCAGTTTTTATGGGCTAGCGGGAGGCCAAGAGACCCAGTACTTC
TRBD2 TRBJ2-3 TRBV11-3 NA CASSLAGEHTDTQYF TGTGCCAGCAGTCTAGCGGGAGAGCACACAGATACGCAGTATTTT